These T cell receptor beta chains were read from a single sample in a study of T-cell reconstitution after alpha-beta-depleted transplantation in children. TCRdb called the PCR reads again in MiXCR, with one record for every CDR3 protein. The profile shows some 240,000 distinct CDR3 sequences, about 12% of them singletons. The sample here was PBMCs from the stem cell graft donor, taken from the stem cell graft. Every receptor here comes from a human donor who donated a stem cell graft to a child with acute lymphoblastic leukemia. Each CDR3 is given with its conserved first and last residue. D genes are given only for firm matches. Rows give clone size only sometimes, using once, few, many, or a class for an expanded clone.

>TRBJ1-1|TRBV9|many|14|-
CASSVVDSNTEAFF
TGTGCCAGCAGCGTAGTAGATTCGAACACTGAAGCTTTCTTT
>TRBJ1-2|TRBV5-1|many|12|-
CASSLEQYGYTF
TGCGCCAGCAGCTTGGAGCAGTACGGCTACACCTTC
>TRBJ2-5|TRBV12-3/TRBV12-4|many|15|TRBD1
CASSLLQGAWETQYF
TGTGCCAGCAGTTTACTCCAGGGGGCATGGGAGACCCAGTACTTC
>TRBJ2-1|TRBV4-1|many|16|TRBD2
CASSQEQREIYNEQFF
TGCGCCAGCAGCCAAGAACAGCGGGAGATCTACAATGAGCAGTTCTTC
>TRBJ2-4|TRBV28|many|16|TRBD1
CASSSGGLLGKNIQYF
TGTGCCAGCAGTTCAGGGGGCCTTCTAGGCAAAAACATTCAGTACTTC
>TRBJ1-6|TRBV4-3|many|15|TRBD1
CASSHLDRDNSPLHF
TGCGCCAGCAGCCACCTGGACAGGGATAATTCACCCCTCCACTTT
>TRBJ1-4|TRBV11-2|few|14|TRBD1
CASRHGTGGEKLFF
TGTGCCAGCAGACACGGGACAGGGGGAGAAAAACTGTTTTTT
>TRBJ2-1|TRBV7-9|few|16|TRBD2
CASSLTSGRALVEQFF
TGTGCCAGCAGCTTAACTAGCGGGAGGGCCCTCGTTGAGCAGTTCTTC
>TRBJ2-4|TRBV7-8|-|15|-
CASSSGAHAKNIQYF
TGTGCCAGCAGCTCAGGGGCCCATGCCAAAAACATTCAGTACTTC
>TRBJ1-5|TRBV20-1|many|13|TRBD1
CSARAGGGQPQHF
TGCAGTGCTAGGGCAGGGGGCGGGCAGCCCCAGCATTTT
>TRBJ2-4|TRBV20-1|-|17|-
CSATSAGATLAKNIQYF
TGCAGTGCCACATCAGCAGGGGCCACACTAGCCAAAAACATTCAGTACTTC
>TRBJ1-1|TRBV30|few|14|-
CAWSRGDWATEAFF
TGTGCCTGGAGCCGGGGGGATTGGGCCACTGAAGCTTTCTTT
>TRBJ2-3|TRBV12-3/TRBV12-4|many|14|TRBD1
CASRPDRGKDTQYF
TGTGCCAGCAGGCCGGACAGGGGGAAAGATACGCAGTATTTT
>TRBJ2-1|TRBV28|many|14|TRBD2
CASSPIWTSVEQFF
TGTGCCAGCAGCCCGATCTGGACTAGCGTTGAGCAGTTCTTC
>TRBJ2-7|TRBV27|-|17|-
CASATRDSRRRGYEQYF
TGTGCCAGCGCAACTCGGGACAGCCGGCGGCGGGGCTACGAGCAGTACTTC
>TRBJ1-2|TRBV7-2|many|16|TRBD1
CASSLNPGTAFYGYTF
TGTGCCAGCAGCTTGAACCCCGGGACAGCCTTCTATGGCTACACCTTC
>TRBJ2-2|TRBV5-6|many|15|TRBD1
CASSQDRVGTGELFF
TGTGCCAGCAGCCAAGACAGGGTAGGAACCGGGGAGCTGTTTTTT
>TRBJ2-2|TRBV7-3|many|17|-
CASSLGGGGIDTGELFF
TGTGCCAGCAGCTTAGGAGGTGGGGGAATCGACACCGGGGAGCTGTTTTTT
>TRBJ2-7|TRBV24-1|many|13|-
CATSDSLYNEQYF
TGTGCCACCAGTGATTCCCTGTATAACGAGCAGTACTTC
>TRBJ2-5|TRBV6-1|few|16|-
CASTPLSDGFQKTQYF
TGTGCCAGCACCCCCCTCTCCGACGGTTTCCAGAAGACCCAGTACTTC
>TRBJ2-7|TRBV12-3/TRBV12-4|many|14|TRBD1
CASSLGTGMGEQYF
TGTGCCAGCAGTTTGGGGACAGGGATGGGCGAGCAGTACTTC
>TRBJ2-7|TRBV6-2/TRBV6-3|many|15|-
CASSYSTVSSYEQYF
TGTGCCAGCAGTTACTCGACGGTCAGCTCCTACGAGCAGTACTTC
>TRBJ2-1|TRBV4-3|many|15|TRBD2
CASSQDPLAGQEQFF
TGCGCCAGCAGCCAAGATCCCCTAGCGGGCCAAGAGCAGTTCTTC
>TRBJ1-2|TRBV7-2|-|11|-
CASGMNYGYTF
TGTGCCAGCGGAATGAACTATGGCTACACCTTC
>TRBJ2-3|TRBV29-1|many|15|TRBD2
CSVDQAPSGTDTQYF
TGCAGCGTTGATCAGGCCCCTAGCGGGACAGATACGCAGTATTTT
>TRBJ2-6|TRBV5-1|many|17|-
CASSLQKRPSGANVLTF
TGCGCCAGCAGCTTACAGAAGAGGCCGTCTGGGGCCAACGTCCTGACTTTC
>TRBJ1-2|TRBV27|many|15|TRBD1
CASSPGDRIHYGYTF
TGTGCCAGCAGTCCTGGGGACAGGATACACTATGGCTACACCTTC
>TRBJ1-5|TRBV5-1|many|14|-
CASSLGEGNQPQHF
TGCGCCAGCAGCTTAGGGGAAGGCAATCAGCCCCAGCATTTT
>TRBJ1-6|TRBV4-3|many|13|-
CASSQVRGSPLHF
TGCGCCAGCAGCCAAGTTAGGGGTTCACCCCTCCACTTT
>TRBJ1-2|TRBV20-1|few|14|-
CSALRGVGGYGYTF
TGCAGTGCCCTGCGAGGGGTAGGAGGCTATGGCTACACCTTC
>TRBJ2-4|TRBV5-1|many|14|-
CASSSSSSKNIQYF
TGCGCCAGCAGCTCCAGTAGTAGCAAAAACATTCAGTACTTC
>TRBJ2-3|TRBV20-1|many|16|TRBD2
CSARDRAGESTDTQYF
TGCAGTGCTAGAGACCGAGCGGGGGAGAGCACAGATACGCAGTATTTT
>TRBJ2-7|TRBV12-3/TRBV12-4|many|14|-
CASSPGANSYEQYF
TGTGCCAGCAGCCCCGGGGCGAACAGCTACGAGCAGTACTTC
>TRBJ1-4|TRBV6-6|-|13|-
CASSYRRYEKLFF
TGTGCCAGCAGTTACAGGCGGTATGAAAAACTGTTTTTT
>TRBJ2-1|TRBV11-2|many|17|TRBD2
CASSISSGGLPYNEQFF
TGTGCCAGCAGCATATCCAGCGGGGGGCTCCCCTACAATGAGCAGTTCTTC
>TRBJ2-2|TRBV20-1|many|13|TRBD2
CSAGGLVGGELFF
TGCAGTGCTGGGGGACTAGTTGGCGGGGAGCTGTTTTTT
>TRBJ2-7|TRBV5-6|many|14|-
CASSLVGPAYEQYF
TGTGCCAGCAGCTTGGTAGGACCTGCCTACGAGCAGTACTTC
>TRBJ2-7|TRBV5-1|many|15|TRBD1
CASSLLGDRAYEQYF
TGCGCCAGCAGCCTACTCGGGGACAGGGCTTACGAGCAGTACTTC
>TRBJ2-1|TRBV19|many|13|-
CASSIGADYEQFF
TGTGCCAGTAGTATAGGAGCGGACTATGAGCAGTTCTTC
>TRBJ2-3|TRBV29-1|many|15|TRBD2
CSVGLAGGPPDTQYF
TGCAGCGTTGGTCTAGCGGGGGGGCCACCAGATACGCAGTATTTT
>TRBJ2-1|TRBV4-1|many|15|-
CASSQEGLSPGEQFF
TGCGCCAGCAGCCAAGAAGGACTATCTCCCGGTGAGCAGTTCTTC
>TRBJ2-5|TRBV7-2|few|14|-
CASSLNRAQETQYF
TGTGCCAGCAGCCTGAACCGGGCCCAAGAGACCCAGTACTTC
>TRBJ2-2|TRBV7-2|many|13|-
CASSLAPVGELFF
TGTGCCAGCAGCTTAGCGCCGGTCGGGGAGCTGTTTTTT
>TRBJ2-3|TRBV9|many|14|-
CASSVGQTRDTQYF
TGTGCCAGCAGCGTGGGTCAAACGCGGGATACGCAGTATTTT
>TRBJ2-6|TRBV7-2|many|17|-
CASSPRPRISGANVLTF
TGTGCCAGCAGCCCGAGACCCAGAATCTCTGGGGCCAACGTCCTGACTTTC
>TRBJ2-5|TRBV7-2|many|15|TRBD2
CASRVRLALQETQYF
TGTGCCAGCAGGGTCCGACTAGCGCTCCAAGAGACCCAGTACTTC
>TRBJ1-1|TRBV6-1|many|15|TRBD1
CASEYPGQGAGRAFF
TGTGCCAGTGAATATCCGGGACAGGGGGCGGGTAGAGCTTTCTTT
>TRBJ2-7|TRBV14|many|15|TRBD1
CASSQRQGRTYEQYF
TGTGCCAGCAGCCAAAGACAGGGAAGGACCTACGAGCAGTACTTC
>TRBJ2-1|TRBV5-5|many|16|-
CASSLEDSPYLPEQFF
TGTGCCAGCAGCTTGGAGGACAGCCCCTACTTACCGGAGCAGTTCTTC
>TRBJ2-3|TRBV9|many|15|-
CASSVALGRSDTQYF
TGTGCCAGCAGCGTAGCGCTGGGGAGATCAGATACGCAGTATTTT
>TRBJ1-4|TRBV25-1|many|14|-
CASSEWKSNEKLFF
TGTGCCAGCAGTGAGTGGAAATCTAATGAAAAACTGTTTTTT
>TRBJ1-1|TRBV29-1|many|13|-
CSVGGGPNTEAFF
TGCAGCGTTGGGGGGGGCCCAAACACTGAAGCTTTCTTT
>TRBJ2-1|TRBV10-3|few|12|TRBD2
CAISLAGGPGFF
TGTGCCATCAGTTTAGCGGGGGGGCCGGGTTTCTTC
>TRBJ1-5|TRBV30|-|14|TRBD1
CAWRGDRGEEPQHF
TGTGCCTGGAGAGGGGACAGGGGTGAAGAGCCCCAGCATTTT
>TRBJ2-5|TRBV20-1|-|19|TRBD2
CSARDNMVGGRAGSETQYF
TGCAGTGCTAGAGATAATATGGTGGGAGGGAGGGCCGGTAGTGAGACCCAGTACTTC
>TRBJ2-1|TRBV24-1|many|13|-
CATSEEGGNEQFF
TGTGCCACCAGTGAGGAAGGGGGGAATGAGCAGTTCTTC
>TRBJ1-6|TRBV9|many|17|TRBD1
CASSPVGHRGGNSPLHF
TGTGCCAGCAGCCCGGTCGGCCACAGGGGCGGTAATTCACCCCTCCACTTT
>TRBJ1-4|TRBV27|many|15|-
CASSPGGGPNEKLFF
TGTGCCAGCAGCCCCGGGGGGGGCCCCAATGAAAAACTGTTTTTT